What follows are 30 T cell receptor beta chains derived from one specimen sequenced in a study of CD8 T cells in Susac syndrome. It was with random hexamers that roughly 0.5 to 1 ug RNA was reverse transcribed. MiXCR was run by TCRdb on the immunoSEQ multiplex PCR reads, yielding one entry per CDR3 protein. This table holds fewer than 350,000 distinct CDR3 sequences, 85% found once. The sample comprised CD8+ T cells from PBMCs. Every receptor here comes from a human donor with multiple sclerosis.

This chain links TRBV4-3 with TRBJ2-7; either TRBD1 or TRBD2 may fit D (5 bases each). This CDR3 spans 15 amino acids. Trimming cost V 0 bases and J 4 bases, with 13 bases left between them. CDR1 and CDR2 (germline): LGHNA, YSLEER. CDR3 amino acids: CASSQESRERYEQYF. DNA of the CDR3: TGCGCCAGCAGCCAAGAGTCCAGGGAGAGGTACGAGCAGTACTTC.

The chain has TRBV25-1 and TRBJ2-7; D not certain. Germline CDR1 MGHDK, CDR2 SYGVNS. Trimming left V 2 bases short and J 0 bases short, with 8 bases between. The CDR3 contains 14 residues. The CDR3: CASSETRSSYEQYF. In DNA form, the CDR3 reads TGTGCCAGCAGTGAAACAAGAAGCTCCTACGAGCAGTACTTC.

The chain links TRBV4-3 to TRBJ1-4; D may be TRBD1 (6 bases). Germline CDR1 and CDR2: LGHNA and YSLEER. CDR3 length: 14 residues. Trimming left V 0 bases short and J 8 bases short, with 10 bases between. DNA of the CDR3: TGCGCCAGCAGCCAAGACAGGGGAGAGGAAAAACTGTTTTTT. It specifies CASSQDRGEEKLFF.

The chain uses TRBV12-3 or TRBV12-4 and TRBJ2-3; D remains unclear. The CDR3 runs to 13 residues. V was shortened by 6 bases and J by 6 bases, with 13 bases between the two germline ends. Here the CDR3 reads CASSSESKDTQYF. The CDR3 region has the DNA TGTGCCAGCAGCTCCGAGAGCAAGGATACGCAGTATTTT.

The genes are TRBV11-2 and TRBJ2-1; D is perhaps TRBD2 (6 bases). The CDR3 loop spans 17 amino acids. Germline values: CDR1 SGHAT, CDR2 FQNNGV. Trimming took off 6 bases at V and 4 bases at J, with 22 bases between the two ends. CDR3 region: CASSWDPAGPRYNEQFF. CDR3 nucleotides: TGTGCCAGCAGTTGGGACCCGGCGGGGCCCCGATACAATGAGCAGTTCTTC.

The chain is built from TRBV6-2 or TRBV6-3 and TRBJ2-1; 9 nucleotides align to TRBD2. J lost 6 bases, V lost 2 bases, and 8 bases had no gene match. Germline values: CDR1 MNHEY, CDR2 SVGEGT. There are 16 residues in the CDR3. CDR3 in DNA: TGTGCCAGCAGTTACGAGGTAGCGGGAGTGGCCAATGAGCAGTTCTTC. It specifies CASSYEVAGVANEQFF.

There are a few counts of this clonotype. The chain is built from TRBV6-5 and TRBJ1-1; D is unclear. Germline CDR1 reads MNHEY; CDR2 reads SVGAGI. This CDR3 is 14 amino acids long. V was cut by 2 bases and J by 4 bases, with 11 bases left in between. For the CDR3, the DNA is TGTGCCAGCAGTTACAGGAACCCGAGCACTGAAGCTTTCTTT. Encoded protein: CASSYRNPSTEAFF.

Of note for this clonotype: At one end the junction does not follow the germline gene, possibly because of a read error. The chain uses TRBV20-1 and TRBJ2-7; no firm D call. This CDR3 contains 13 residues. Germline lookup yields CDR1 DFQATT and CDR2 SNEGSKA (reference sequence). The CDR3 nucleotides read TGCAGTGCTAGAGCCAGGCTTAATTACGAGCAGCACTTC. Translation gives CSARARLNYEQHF.

This chain connects TRBV3-1 to TRBJ2-2; 9 nucleotides agree with TRBD2. J was trimmed by 4 bases and V by 7 bases; bases with no gene match: 7. CDR1 and CDR2 (germline): LGHDT, YNNKEL (reference sequence). The CDR3 runs to 15 residues. The chain's CDR3 is CASTGGLASTGELFF. Written as DNA, the CDR3 is TGTGCCAGCACAGGGGGACTAGCAAGCACCGGGGAGCTGTTTTTT.

The rearrangement joins TRBV28 to TRBJ1-1; D is unclear. From germline, CDR1 is MDHEN and CDR2 SYDVKM. The CDR3 is 13 residues long. V gave up 7 bases and J gave up 0 bases, with 9 bases separating them. The CDR3 is CASKILMNTEAFF. CDR3 coding DNA: TGTGCCAGCAAAATTCTGATGAACACTGAAGCTTTCTTT.

This chain uses TRBV10-1 with TRBJ1-1, with D hard to call. Germline values: CDR1 WNHNN, CDR2 SYGVQD (reference sequence). The CDR3 runs 15 residues. Trimming left V 2 bases short and J 0 bases short, with 10 bases between. CDR3 sequence: CASSEIVGLNTEAFF. CDR3 nucleotide sequence: TGCGCCAGCAGTGAGATTGTCGGCCTGAACACTGAAGCTTTCTTT.

This sequence joins TRBV7-2 and TRBJ2-5, with 10 nucleotides matching TRBD2. In germline, CDR1 is SGHTA, CDR2 FQGNSA. CDR3 size: 16 residues. The trim removed 3 bases at V and 5 bases at J, leaving 9 bases unmatched. The DNA for the CDR3 is TGTGCCAGCAGCTTGGTAGCGGGAGGAGGTTCGGAGACCCAGTACTTC. Protein: CASSLVAGGGSETQYF. Looking up the rest from reference TRBV7-2 and TRBJ2-5 gives the full variable domain: GAGVSQSPSNKVTEKGKDVELRCDPISGHTALYWYRQSLGQGLEFLIYFQGNSAPDKSGLPSDRFSAERTGGSVSTLTIQRTQQEDSAVYLCASSLVAGGGSETQYFGPGTRLLVL.

In its sample, this clonotype was seen a few times. The chain has TRBV27 and TRBJ2-7; TRBD1 is a possible D gene (5 bases). There are 15 residues in the CDR3. Germline CDR1 is MNHEY and CDR2 is SMNVEV (reference sequence). Deletions cut 0 bases from V and 4 bases from J, with 13 bases between. For the CDR3, the DNA is TGTGCCAGCAGTTTATCGGGCAGGGCGGTATACGAGCAGTACTTC. It yields the protein CASSLSGRAVYEQYF.

The rearrangement uses TRBV7-2 and TRBJ2-1; the D gene is possibly TRBD2 (6 bases). Germline CDR1 SGHTA, CDR2 FQGNSA. This CDR3 is built from 16 residues. Trimming removed 3 bases from V and 0 bases from J, with 12 bases in between. For the CDR3, the DNA is TGTGCCAGCAGCTTTAATAGCGGTAGCTCCTACAATGAGCAGTTCTTC. Its protein is CASSFNSGSSYNEQFF.

The V gene is TRBV4-1, the J gene TRBJ2-7; 8 bases match TRBD2. In germline, CDR1 is MGHRA, CDR2 YSYEKL. The CDR3 runs 17 residues. Unmatched junction bases numbered 10, after V lost 1 base and J lost 2 bases. The CDR3 protein is CASSQGLGLAGTYEQYF. CDR3 sequence (DNA): TGCGCCAGCAGCCAAGGCCTTGGGTTAGCGGGGACCTACGAGCAGTACTTC.

This clonotype was counted a single time. The chain recombines TRBV2 with TRBJ1-1; 8 bases align to TRBD1. Unmatched junction bases numbered 5, after V lost 6 bases and J lost 5 bases. The CDR3 runs 13 residues. Germline V gene sequence: CDR1 SNHLY, CDR2 FYNNEI. The CDR3 nucleotides read TGTGCCAGCAGACCACGGACAGGGACTGAAGCTTTCTTT. Its translation is CASRPRTGTEAFF. Full variable domain (rest looked up from reference TRBV2 and TRBJ1-1): EPEVTQTPSHQVTQMGQEVILRCVPISNHLYFYWYRQILGQKVEFLVSFYNNEISEKSEIFDDQFSVERPDGSNFTLKIRSTKLEDSAMYFCASRPRTGTEAFFGQGTRLTVV.

A note on this clonotype: At one of its ends the junction is not consistent with the germline gene, which may arise from a read error. The chain has TRBV7-9 and TRBJ2-5; D is perhaps TRBD1 (6 bases). The length of the CDR3 is 16 residues. Germline V gene lookup returns CDR1 SEHNR and CDR2 FQNEAQ (reference sequence). CDR3 sequence: CAGSYLRGSPQETQYF. DNA for the CDR3: TGTGCCGGCAGCTACCTCAGGGGCTCTCCCCAAGAGACCCAGTACTTC.

The rearrangement joins TRBV29-1 to TRBJ1-1; D might be TRBD1 (6 bases). The V gene's germline CDR1 is SQVTM and CDR2 ANQGSEA. This CDR3 has 13 amino acids. The V end was cut by 5 bases, the J end by 7 bases, with 17 bases between. This CDR3 reads CSVFPGEQGEAFF. In DNA form, the CDR3 reads TGCAGCGTTTTCCCCGGGGAACAGGGTGAAGCTTTCTTT.

The chain uses TRBV27 and TRBJ2-1; no clear D. This CDR3 spans 16 amino acids. The germline gives CDR1 MNHEY, CDR2 SMNVEV (reference sequence). V lost 3 bases and J 0 bases, leaving 12 bases between the germline ends. CDR3 region: CASSFTAASSYNEQFF. Here the CDR3 DNA reads TGTGCCAGCAGTTTTACGGCGGCCAGCTCCTACAATGAGCAGTTCTTC.

V gene TRBV28 combines with J gene TRBJ2-7; D is uncertain. This CDR3 region has 11 residues. Germline V gives CDR1 MDHEN, CDR2 SYDVKM. V was trimmed by 5 bases and J by 5 bases, leaving 7 bases between them. The CDR3 protein is CASSPDDEQYF. CDR3 DNA sequence: TGTGCCAGCAGTCCCGACGACGAGCAGTACTTC. Full variable domain (missing parts from reference TRBV28 and TRBJ2-7): DVKVTQSSRYLVKRTGEKVFLECVQDMDHENMFWYRQDPGLGLRLIYFSYDVKMKEKGDIPEGYSVSREKKERFSLILESASTNQTSMYLCASSPDDEQYFGPGTRLTVT.

This rearrangement joins TRBV27 to TRBJ2-2; TRBD1 matches at 8 bases. The CDR3 is 13 residues long. The germline gives CDR1 MNHEY, CDR2 SMNVEV (reference sequence). Losses at the gene ends were 6 bases for V and 6 bases for J; bases not matched to a gene: 3. The CDR3 coding sequence is TGTGCCAGCAGCAGACAGGGGCCCGGGGAGCTGTTTTTT. Its translation: CASSRQGPGELFF.

The CDR3 nucleotides are TGTGCCAGCAGTTTCTGGTGGGGGACCTATGGCTACACCTTC. Protein sequence: CASSFWWGTYGYTF. The chain recombines TRBV28 with TRBJ1-2, with D possibly matching TRBD1 (5 bases). Trimming stripped 3 bases from V and 4 bases from J, with 12 bases between. CDR1 and CDR2 (germline): MDHEN, SYDVKM. The CDR3 runs to 14 residues.

The V and J genes are TRBV6-2 or TRBV6-3 and TRBJ1-1; D remains unclear. Trimming removed 2 bases from V and 5 bases from J, with 9 bases in between. This CDR3 is built from 13 residues. Per the germline V gene, CDR1 is MNHEY and CDR2 is SVGEGT. The DNA for the CDR3 is TGTGCCAGCAGTTACCTGGGAATTACTGAAGCTTTCTTT. Its translation: CASSYLGITEAFF.

This sequence joins TRBV3-1 and TRBJ2-7, with D unclear. Germline loops: CDR1 LGHDT, CDR2 YNNKEL (reference sequence). With 0 bases removed from V and 9 bases from J, the gap between germline ends came to 18 bases. This CDR3 spans 15 amino acids. The CDR3, as DNA: TGTGCCAGCAGCCAAGACATGGACGGAGTGAACGGGCAGTACTTC. This gives the protein CASSQDMDGVNGQYF.

This chain uses TRBV7-6 with TRBJ1-3, with D maybe TRBD1 (5 bases). This CDR3 has 17 amino acids. The V gene lost 5 bases and the J gene lost 1 base, with 18 bases spanning the gap. Germline lookup yields CDR1 SGHVS and CDR2 FNYEAQ. CDR3 amino acids: CASSTPRGSGSGNTIYF. The DNA for the CDR3 is TGTGCCAGCAGCACTCCACGGGGCTCAGGGTCTGGAAACACCATATATTTT.

This clonotype was counted between two and nine times. The chain is built from TRBV12-3 or TRBV12-4 and TRBJ2-3; D is ambiguous. V was trimmed by 3 bases and J by 1 base, leaving 5 bases between them. This CDR3 region has 13 residues. CDR3 residues: CASSLSRTDTQYF. In DNA form, the CDR3 reads TGTGCCAGCAGTTTGTCTCGCACAGATACGCAGTATTTT.

V usage is TRBV3-1 and J usage is TRBJ2-7; 8 positions match TRBD2. The V gene end was trimmed by 4 bases and the J gene end by 4 bases; junction bases not matched to a gene: 9. The CDR3 has 15 amino acids. The germline V gene has CDR1 LGHDT and CDR2 YNNKEL (reference sequence). The CDR3 region is CASSLGGSGTYEQYF. The DNA for the CDR3 is TGTGCCAGCAGCCTCGGAGGTAGCGGGACATACGAGCAGTACTTC.

V and J are TRBV24-1 and TRBJ2-7; tentative D call: TRBD1 (6 bases). V shed 1 base and J shed 7 bases, with 16 bases lying between them. The CDR3 extends over 15 amino acids. In germline, CDR1 is KGHDR, CDR2 SFDVKD. Written as DNA, the CDR3 is TGTGCCACCAGTGATTTTATCCAGGGGTTTGAAGAGCAGTACTTC. This sequence encodes CATSDFIQGFEEQYF.

The V gene is TRBV12-3 or TRBV12-4, the J gene TRBJ1-4, with a possible D match to TRBD1 (5 bases). CDR3 length: 14 amino acids. Trimming stripped 1 base from V and 8 bases from J, with 11 bases between. CDR3 in amino acids: CASSLGGNPEKLFF. In DNA form, the CDR3 reads TGTGCCAGCAGTTTAGGGGGGAACCCAGAAAAACTGTTTTTT.

This chain connects TRBV27 to TRBJ2-7; the match to TRBD2 covers 9 bases. Germline loops: CDR1 MNHEY, CDR2 SMNVEV (reference sequence). The CDR3 has 15 residues. V was pared by 3 bases and J by 4 bases, with 7 bases of the junction left unmatched. The CDR3: CASSLSSSGRYEQYF. The CDR3, as DNA: TGTGCCAGCAGTTTGAGTTCGAGCGGGAGGTACGAGCAGTACTTC.